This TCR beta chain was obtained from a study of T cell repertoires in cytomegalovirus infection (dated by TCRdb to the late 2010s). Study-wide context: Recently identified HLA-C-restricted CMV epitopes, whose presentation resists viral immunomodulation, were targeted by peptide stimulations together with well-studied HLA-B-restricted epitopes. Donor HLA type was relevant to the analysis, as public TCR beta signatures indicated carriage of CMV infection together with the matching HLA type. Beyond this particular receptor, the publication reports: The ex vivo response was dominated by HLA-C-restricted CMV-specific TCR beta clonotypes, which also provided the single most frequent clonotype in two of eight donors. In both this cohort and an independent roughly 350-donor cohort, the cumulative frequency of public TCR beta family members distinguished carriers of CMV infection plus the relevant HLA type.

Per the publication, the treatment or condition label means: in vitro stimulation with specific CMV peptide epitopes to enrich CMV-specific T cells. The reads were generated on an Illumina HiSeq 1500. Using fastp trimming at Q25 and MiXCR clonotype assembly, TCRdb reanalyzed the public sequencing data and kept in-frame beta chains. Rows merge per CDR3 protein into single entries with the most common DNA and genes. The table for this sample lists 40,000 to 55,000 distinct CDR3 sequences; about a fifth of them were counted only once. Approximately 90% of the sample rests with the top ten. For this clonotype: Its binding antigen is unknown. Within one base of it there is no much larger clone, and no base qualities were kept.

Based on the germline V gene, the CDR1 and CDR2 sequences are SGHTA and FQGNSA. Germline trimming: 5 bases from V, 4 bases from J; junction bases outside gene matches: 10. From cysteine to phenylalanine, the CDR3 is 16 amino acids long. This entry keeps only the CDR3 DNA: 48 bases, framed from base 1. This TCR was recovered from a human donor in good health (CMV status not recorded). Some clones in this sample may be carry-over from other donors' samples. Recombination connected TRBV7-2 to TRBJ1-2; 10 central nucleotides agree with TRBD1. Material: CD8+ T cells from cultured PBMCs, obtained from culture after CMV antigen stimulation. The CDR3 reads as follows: CASSPSRTGGGYGYTF. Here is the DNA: TGTGCCAGCAGCCCCAGCCGGACAGGGGGAGGCTATGGCTACACCTTC. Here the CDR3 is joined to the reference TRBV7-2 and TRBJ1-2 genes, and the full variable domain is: GAGVSQSPSNKVTEKGKDVELRCDPISGHTALYWYRQSLGQGLEFLIYFQGNSAPDKSGLPSDRFSAERTGGSVSTLTIQRTQQEDSAVYLCASSPSRTGGGYGYTFGSGTRLTVV.